This TCR beta chain stems from a study of graft-versus-host responses after intestinal transplantation. As for the study in general: Anti-thymocyte globulin induction was given to all recipients, followed by tacrolimus and steroids for around three years.

As regards this clone: Its antigen is still unknown.

The V gene end was trimmed by 7 bases and the J gene end by 4 bases; junction bases not matched to a gene: 8. CDR1 and CDR2 (germline): SNHLY, FYNNEI. The CDR3 has 15 residues. Sequencing was performed with immunoSEQ multiplex PCR; in TCRdb, only in-frame clones are kept and a portion is missing. This table has around 100,000 clones, 87% appearing once. Sequences were derived from unstimulated CD4+ T cells sorted from spleen or lymph node cells, sampled before transplant. The sequence was obtained from a human donor who was the organ donor for an intestinal transplant. The chain employs TRBV2 and TRBJ2-5; the match to TRBD2 covers 11 bases. The CDR3 reads CASTSTGTSGETQYF. The DNA for the CDR3 is TGTGCCAGCACAAGCACGGGGACTAGCGGAGAGACCCAGTACTTC.